This TCR beta chain was obtained from a study of T-cell reconstitution after alpha-beta-depleted transplantation in children. Study observations and caveats: Among T cells one year after transplant, newly produced cells accounted for most counts and diversity. Roughly two months post-transplant, alpha-beta T cells reportedly originated from several hundred graft clones that had expanded. The origin of high day-60 TCRbeta diversity in some patients lay in surviving recipient T cells and thymic progenitors.

Preparation of the TCRbeta library was carried out with unique molecular identifiers. TCRdb re-called the PCR reads through MiXCR, storing one row per CDR3 protein. The sample lists 500,000 or so distinct CDR3 sequences, about 10% seen once, with roughly 15% in the top ten. As regards this clonotype: Its antigen is still unknown.

Germline loops: CDR1 SGDLS, CDR2 YYNGEE. The CDR3 is made up of 15 amino acids. V shed 0 bases and J shed 2 bases, with 11 bases lying between them. The sequence derives from a female patient under 10 years old who had a stem cell transplant for aplastic anemia, so the T cells may come from the graft donor. The starting material was PBMCs, mostly from graft donor cells, obtained 180 days after TCRalphabeta/CD19-depleted stem cell transplant. This rearrangement joins TRBV9 to TRBJ1-2; D uncertain. DNA of the CDR3: TGTGCCAGCAGCGTAGAGGCGACCAGAAACTATGGCTACACCTTC. Its translation: CASSVEATRNYGYTF.